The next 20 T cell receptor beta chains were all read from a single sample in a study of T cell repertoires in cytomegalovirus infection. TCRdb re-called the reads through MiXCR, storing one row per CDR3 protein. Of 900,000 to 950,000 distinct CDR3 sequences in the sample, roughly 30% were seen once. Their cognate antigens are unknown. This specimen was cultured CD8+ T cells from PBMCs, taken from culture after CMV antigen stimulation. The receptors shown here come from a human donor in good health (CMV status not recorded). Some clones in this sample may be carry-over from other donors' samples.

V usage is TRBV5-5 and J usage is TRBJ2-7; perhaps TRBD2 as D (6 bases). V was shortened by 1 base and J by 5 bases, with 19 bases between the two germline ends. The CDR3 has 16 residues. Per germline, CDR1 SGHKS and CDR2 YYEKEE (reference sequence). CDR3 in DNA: TGTGCCAGCAGCTTGAATAGGGCTGACGGGGGAAACGAGCAGTACTTC. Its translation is CASSLNRADGGNEQYF.

CDR3 residues: CASSPNIGGGTEAFF. The CDR3, as DNA: TGTGCCAGCAGCCCGAACATAGGGGGGGGCACTGAAGCTTTCTTT. The chain recombines TRBV7-2 with TRBJ1-1, with D perhaps TRBD1 (6 bases). The V end lost 5 bases, the J end lost 4 bases, and 17 bases lay between the germline ends. From germline, CDR1 is SGHTA and CDR2 FQGNSA. The CDR3 loop spans 15 amino acids.

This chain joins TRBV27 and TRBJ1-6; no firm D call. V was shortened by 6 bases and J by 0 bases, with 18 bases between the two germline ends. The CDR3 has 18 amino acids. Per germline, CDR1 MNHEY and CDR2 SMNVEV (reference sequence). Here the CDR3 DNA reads TGTGCCAGCAGACCTTTAACGACTGGGAGCTCCTATAATTCACCCCTCCACTTT. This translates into CASRPLTTGSSYNSPLHF.

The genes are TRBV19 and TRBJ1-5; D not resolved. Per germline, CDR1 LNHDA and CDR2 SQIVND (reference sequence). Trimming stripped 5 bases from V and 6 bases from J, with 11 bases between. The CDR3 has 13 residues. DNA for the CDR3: TGTGCCAGTAGTCCGAGCCCCGGTCAGCCCCAGCATTTT. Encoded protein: CASSPSPGQPQHF.

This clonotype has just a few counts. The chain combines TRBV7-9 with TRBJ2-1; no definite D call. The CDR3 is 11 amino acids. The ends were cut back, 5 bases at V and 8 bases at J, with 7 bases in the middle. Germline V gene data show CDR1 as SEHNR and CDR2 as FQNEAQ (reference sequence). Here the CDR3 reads CASSTDDEQFF. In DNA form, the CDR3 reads TGTGCCAGCAGCACGGACGATGAGCAGTTCTTC.

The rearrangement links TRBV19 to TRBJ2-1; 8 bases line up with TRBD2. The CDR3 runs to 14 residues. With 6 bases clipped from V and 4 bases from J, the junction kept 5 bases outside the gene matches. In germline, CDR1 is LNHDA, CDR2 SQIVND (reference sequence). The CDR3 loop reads CASRGLGGYNEQFF. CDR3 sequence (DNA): TGTGCCAGTAGGGGACTAGGAGGATACAATGAGCAGTTCTTC.

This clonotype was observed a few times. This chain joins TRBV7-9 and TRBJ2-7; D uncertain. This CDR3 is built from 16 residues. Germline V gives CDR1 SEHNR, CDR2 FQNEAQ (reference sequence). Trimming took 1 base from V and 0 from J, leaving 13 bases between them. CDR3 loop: CASSLVVRVTSYEQYF. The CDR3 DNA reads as TGTGCCAGCAGCTTAGTAGTAAGGGTGACCTCCTACGAGCAGTACTTC.

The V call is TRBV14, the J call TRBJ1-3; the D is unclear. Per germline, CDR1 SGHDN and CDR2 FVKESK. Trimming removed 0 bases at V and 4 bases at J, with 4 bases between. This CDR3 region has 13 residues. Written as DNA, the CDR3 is TGTGCCAGCAGCCAAGAGACGGGAAACACCATATATTTT. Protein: CASSQETGNTIYF.

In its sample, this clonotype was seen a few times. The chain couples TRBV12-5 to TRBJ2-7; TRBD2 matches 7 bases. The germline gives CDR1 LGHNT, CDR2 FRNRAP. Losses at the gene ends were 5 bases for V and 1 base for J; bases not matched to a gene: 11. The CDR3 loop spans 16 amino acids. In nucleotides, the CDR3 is TGTGCTAGTGGTCGTCCCGGGACTACAAGTTCCTACGAGCAGTACGTC. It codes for CASGRPGTTSSYEQYV.

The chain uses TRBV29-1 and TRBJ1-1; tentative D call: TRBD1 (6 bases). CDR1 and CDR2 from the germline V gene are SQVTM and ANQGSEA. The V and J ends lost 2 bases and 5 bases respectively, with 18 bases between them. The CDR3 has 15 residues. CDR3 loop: CSVEYRERAGTEAFF. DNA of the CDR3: TGCAGCGTTGAATACAGGGAAAGGGCGGGTACTGAAGCTTTCTTT.

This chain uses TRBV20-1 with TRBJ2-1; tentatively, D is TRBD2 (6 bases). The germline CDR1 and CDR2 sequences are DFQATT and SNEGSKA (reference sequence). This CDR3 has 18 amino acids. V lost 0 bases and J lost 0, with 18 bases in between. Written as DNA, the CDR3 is TGCAGTGCTAGAGATTGGCGCGGGACGCCAAGCTCCTACAATGAGCAGTTCTTC. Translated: CSARDWRGTPSSYNEQFF.

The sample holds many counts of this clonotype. This CDR3 reads CASSLVSGGETQYF. CDR3 bases: TGTGCCAGCAGCTTAGTTTCCGGGGGAGAGACCCAGTACTTC. The gene calls are TRBV7-2 and TRBJ2-5, with D perhaps matching TRBD2 (6 bases). V gave up 1 base and J gave up 4 bases, with 10 bases separating them. Per the germline V gene, CDR1 is SGHTA and CDR2 is FQGNSA. This CDR3 spans 14 amino acids.

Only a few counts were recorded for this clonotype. The CDR3 loop is CASSLEWDRDLEGYTF. Here the CDR3 DNA reads TGTGCCAGCAGCTTAGAGTGGGACAGGGATCTGGAGGGCTACACCTTC. This sequence joins TRBV7-2 and TRBJ1-2; 9 bases match TRBD1. The CDR3 contains 16 residues. V lost 1 base to trimming and J lost 8 bases; unmatched junction nucleotides: 11. In germline, CDR1 is SGHTA, CDR2 FQGNSA.

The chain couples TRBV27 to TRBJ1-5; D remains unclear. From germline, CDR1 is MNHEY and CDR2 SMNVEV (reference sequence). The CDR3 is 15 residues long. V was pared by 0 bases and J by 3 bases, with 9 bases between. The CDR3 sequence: CASSLSYSSNQPQHF. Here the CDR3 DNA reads TGTGCCAGCAGTTTATCTTACAGCTCCAATCAGCCCCAGCATTTT.

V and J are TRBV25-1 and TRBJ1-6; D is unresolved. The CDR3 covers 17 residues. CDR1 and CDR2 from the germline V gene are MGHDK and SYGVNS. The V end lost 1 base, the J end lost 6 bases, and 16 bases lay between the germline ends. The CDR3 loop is CASSESLPRHPNSPLHF. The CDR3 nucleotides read TGTGCCAGCAGTGAATCCCTCCCCAGGCACCCTAATTCACCCCTCCACTTT.

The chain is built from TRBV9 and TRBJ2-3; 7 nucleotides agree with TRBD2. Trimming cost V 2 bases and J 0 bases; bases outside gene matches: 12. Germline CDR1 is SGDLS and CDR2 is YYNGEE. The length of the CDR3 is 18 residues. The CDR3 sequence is CASSVLNSGVPSTDTQYF. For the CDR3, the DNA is TGTGCCAGCAGCGTCCTTAACAGCGGGGTTCCTAGCACAGATACGCAGTATTTT.

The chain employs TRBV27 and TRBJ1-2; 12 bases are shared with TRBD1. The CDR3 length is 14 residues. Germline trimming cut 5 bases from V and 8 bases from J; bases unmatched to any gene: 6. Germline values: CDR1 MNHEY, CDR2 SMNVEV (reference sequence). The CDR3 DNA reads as TGTGCCAGCAGTCCCTGGGACAGGGGGCCCGGCTACACCTTC. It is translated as CASSPWDRGPGYTF.

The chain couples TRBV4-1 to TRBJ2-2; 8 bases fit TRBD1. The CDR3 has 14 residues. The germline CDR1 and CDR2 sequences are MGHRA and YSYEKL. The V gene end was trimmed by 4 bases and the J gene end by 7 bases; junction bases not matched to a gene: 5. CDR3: CASSPVQGVGELFF. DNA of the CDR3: TGCGCCAGCAGCCCCGTACAGGGGGTCGGGGAGCTGTTTTTT.

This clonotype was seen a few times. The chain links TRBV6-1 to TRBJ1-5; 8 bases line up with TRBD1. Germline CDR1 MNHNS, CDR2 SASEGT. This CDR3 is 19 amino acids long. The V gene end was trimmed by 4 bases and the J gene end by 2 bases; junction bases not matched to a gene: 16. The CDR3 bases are TGTGCCAGCAGTGGTGGGGTGACAGGGGTTCGTTACGGCAATCAGCCCCAGCATTTT. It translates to CASSGGVTGVRYGNQPQHF.

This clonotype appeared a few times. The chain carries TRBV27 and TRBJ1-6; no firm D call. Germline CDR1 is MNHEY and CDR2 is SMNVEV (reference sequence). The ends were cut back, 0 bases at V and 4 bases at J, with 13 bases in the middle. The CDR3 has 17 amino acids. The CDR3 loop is CASSLSSPRLYNSPLHF. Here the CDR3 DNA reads TGTGCCAGCAGTTTATCCTCCCCGAGACTGTATAATTCACCCCTCCACTTT.